The 11 T cell receptor beta chains below all came from one sample that was sequenced in a study of shared clonotypes between healthy human individuals (dated by TCRdb to about 2020). The library came from the immunoSEQ multiplex PCR assay. As stored in TCRdb, this immuneACCESS dataset retains in-frame rearrangements with V and J assigned. A fraction of the clones does not appear; measured against another copy, unresolved V genes explain less than half of the discrepancy, and the remainder lacks a known reason. This sample gives 780,000 or so clones in total; over 60% of them show up just once. In total, the top ten clones hold around 1.7% of the sample. Sequenced sample: memory CD4+ T cells sorted from blood. The intended sense of this specimen's cell subset or site label: CD45RA-negative fraction. The receptors here all came from a woman aged 25 to 39 in good health.

The V call is TRBV28, the J call TRBJ2-1; 7 positions match TRBD1. This CDR3 is built from 14 residues. The junction had 12 bases not matched to a gene; V was cut back by 6 bases and J by 10 bases. Germline values: CDR1 MDHEN, CDR2 SYDVKM. For the CDR3, the DNA is TGTGCCAGCAGACAAACGGACAGGAGGAACGAGCAGTTCTTC. Protein product: CASRQTDRRNEQFF.

V is TRBV15 and J is TRBJ1-6; possibly TRBD1 for D (5 bases). Per the germline V gene, CDR1 is LNHNV and CDR2 is YYDKDF (reference sequence). This CDR3 is built from 15 residues. The V end lost 1 base, the J end lost 5 bases, and 9 bases lay between the germline ends. As DNA, the CDR3 is TGTGCCACCAGCAGAGCCCCCAGGGATAATTCACCCCTCCACTTT. Translation: CATSRAPRDNSPLHF.

The chain is built from TRBV4-2 and TRBJ2-7; the match to TRBD2 covers 7 bases. Germline loops: CDR1 LGHNA, CDR2 YNFKEQ. The J segment lost 0 bases and the V segment lost 2 bases, leaving 4 bases of the junction unmatched. The CDR3 length is 15 residues. This CDR3 is CASSQTSANSYEQYF. The CDR3 coding sequence is TGTGCCAGCAGCCAAACTAGCGCCAACTCCTACGAGCAGTACTTC.

The chain couples TRBV11-3 to TRBJ2-1, with D perhaps being TRBD1 or TRBD2 (6 bases each). Trimming cost V 2 bases and J 5 bases, with 19 bases left between them. The CDR3 spans 17 residues. Germline assignment: CDR1 SGHNT and CDR2 YENEEA. CDR3 in DNA: TGTGCCAGCAGCTTATCCCGGGAGACAGGCTTTAACAATGAGCAGTTCTTC. Residues: CASSLSRETGFNNEQFF.

The chain has TRBV6-5 and TRBJ2-3; 7 nucleotides match TRBD1. This CDR3 has 12 amino acids. Germline loops: CDR1 MNHEY, CDR2 SVGAGI. J lost 6 bases, V lost 5 bases, and 2 bases had no gene match. The CDR3 protein is CASSPTGDTQYF. The CDR3 region has the DNA TGTGCCAGCAGTCCGACAGGGGATACGCAGTATTTT.

V gene TRBV7-9 combines with J gene TRBJ2-7; 8 bases map to TRBD1. Trimming removed 0 bases from V and 4 bases from J; junction bases left unmatched: 11. The CDR3 contains 17 residues. The V gene's germline CDR1 is SEHNR and CDR2 FQNEAQ (reference sequence). CDR3 loop: CASSLAGRGQPPYEQYF. The CDR3 DNA reads TGTGCCAGCAGCTTAGCAGGCAGGGGGCAGCCCCCTTACGAGCAGTACTTC.

The chain couples TRBV7-2 to TRBJ2-5, with TRBD1 matching 10 bases. V was pared by 5 bases and J by 4 bases, with 7 bases of the junction left unmatched. This CDR3 is 15 amino acids long. In germline, CDR1 is SGHTA, CDR2 FQGNSA. Written as DNA, the CDR3 is TGTGCCAGCAGCCTGGGACAGGGGAATTTAGAGACCCAGTACTTC. Protein product: CASSLGQGNLETQYF. Drawing the rest from reference TRBV7-2 and TRBJ2-5, the complete variable domain is GAGVSQSPSNKVTEKGKDVELRCDPISGHTALYWYRQSLGQGLEFLIYFQGNSAPDKSGLPSDRFSAERTGGSVSTLTIQRTQQEDSAVYLCASSLGQGNLETQYFGPGTRLLVL.

The chain is built from TRBV2 and TRBJ1-2, with a weak D call TRBD1 (5 bases). The CDR3 extends over 14 amino acids. Germline CDR1 is SNHLY and CDR2 is FYNNEI. V was trimmed by 3 bases and J by 2 bases, leaving 10 bases between them. The DNA for the CDR3 is TGTGCCAGCAGTGAGTCAGGGATCAACTATGGCTACACCTTC. It encodes CASSESGINYGYTF. The whole variable domain, remainder taken from reference TRBV2 and TRBJ1-2, is EPEVTQTPSHQVTQMGQEVILRCVPISNHLYFYWYRQILGQKVEFLVSFYNNEISEKSEIFDDQFSVERPDGSNFTLKIRSTKLEDSAMYFCASSESGINYGYTFGSGTRLTVV.

There are a few counts of this clone. The chain couples TRBV5-1 to TRBJ2-5; TRBD1 agrees at 8 bases. J gave up 4 bases and V 4 bases, and 6 bases lay outside the gene matches. The V gene's germline CDR1 is SGHRS and CDR2 YFSETQ. CDR3 length: 14 amino acids. The CDR3 coding sequence is TGCGCCAGCAGCCAGGACAGGGTGATAGAGACCCAGTACTTC. Encoded protein: CASSQDRVIETQYF.

V is TRBV5-4 and J is TRBJ2-2; 15 bases are a match to TRBD2. The CDR3 contains 17 residues. Germline trimming cut 3 bases from V and 3 bases from J; bases unmatched to any gene: 3. Germline V CDR1 and CDR2: SGHNT, YYREEE (reference sequence). The CDR3 DNA sequence: TGTGCCAGCAGCTCGGGACTAGCGGGAGGATACACCGGGGAGCTGTTTTTT. It encodes CASSSGLAGGYTGELFF.

This chain joins TRBV7-2 and TRBJ1-5; no definite D call. Looked up from germline, CDR1 is SGHTA and CDR2 is FQGNSA. The CDR3 length is 13 residues. V was trimmed by 1 base and J by 6 bases, leaving 7 bases between them. In DNA form, the CDR3 reads TGTGCCAGCAGCTTAGTCAGGAGTCAGCCCCAGCATTTT. Protein: CASSLVRSQPQHF.